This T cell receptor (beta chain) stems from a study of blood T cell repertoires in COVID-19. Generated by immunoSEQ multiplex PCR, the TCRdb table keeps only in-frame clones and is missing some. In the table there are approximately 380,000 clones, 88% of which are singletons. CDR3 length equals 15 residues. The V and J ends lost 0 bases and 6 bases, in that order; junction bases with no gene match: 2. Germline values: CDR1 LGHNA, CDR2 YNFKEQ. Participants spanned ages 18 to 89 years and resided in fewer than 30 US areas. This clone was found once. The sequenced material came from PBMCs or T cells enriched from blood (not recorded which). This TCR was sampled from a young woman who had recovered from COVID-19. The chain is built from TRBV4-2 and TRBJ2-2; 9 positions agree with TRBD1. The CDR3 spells CASSQEWDRAGELFF. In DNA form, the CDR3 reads TGTGCCAGCAGCCAAGAGTGGGACAGGGCCGGGGAGCTGTTTTTT.